The sequence of this TCR beta chain was determined in a study of blood T cell repertoires in COVID-19. Original analysis: By means of reference gene primer amplification, nucleated cell counts were estimated. The data were produced by immunoSEQ multiplex PCR, yet TCRdb's version contains in-frame clones alone and is incomplete. V and J calls and clone size are given by that table; D and trimming were obtained from the DNA. The repertoire has about 210,000 clones, roughly 85% of them found once; the top ten carry approximately 5.1%. Seattle patients were enrolled while actively infected and followed longitudinally. The V and J ends lost 3 bases and 5 bases respectively, with 11 bases between them. The germline V gene encodes CDR1 SGHNT and CDR2 YYREEE (reference sequence). The CDR3 totals 13 residues.

Input material: peripheral blood. This TCR was recovered from a man over 45 with COVID-19, enrolled during active disease. The chain has TRBV5-4 and TRBJ2-5; D might be TRBD1 (6 bases). The chain's CDR3 is CASSSGTFETQYF. The CDR3 coding sequence is TGTGCCAGCAGCTCTGGGACATTCGAGACCCAGTACTTC.